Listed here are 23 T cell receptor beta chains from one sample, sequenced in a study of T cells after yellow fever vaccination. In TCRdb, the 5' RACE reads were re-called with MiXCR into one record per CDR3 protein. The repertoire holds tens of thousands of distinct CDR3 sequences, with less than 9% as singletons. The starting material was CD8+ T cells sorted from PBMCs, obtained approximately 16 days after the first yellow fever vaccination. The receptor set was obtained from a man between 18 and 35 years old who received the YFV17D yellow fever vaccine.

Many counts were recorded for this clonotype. CDR3 protein: CSVGRTYGYTF. The CDR3 region has the DNA TGCAGCGTTGGCAGGACCTATGGCTACACCTTC. The V gene is TRBV29-1, the J gene TRBJ1-2; no clear D gene. Germline V CDR1 and CDR2: SQVTM, ANQGSEA. V shed 4 bases and J shed 4 bases, with 7 bases lying between them. This CDR3 is built from 11 residues.

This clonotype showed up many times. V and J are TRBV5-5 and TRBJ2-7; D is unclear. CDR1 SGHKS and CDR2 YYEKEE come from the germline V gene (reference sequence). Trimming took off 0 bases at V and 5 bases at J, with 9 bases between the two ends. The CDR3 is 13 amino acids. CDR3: CASSLDVGDEQYF. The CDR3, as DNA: TGTGCCAGCAGCTTGGATGTTGGGGACGAGCAGTACTTC.

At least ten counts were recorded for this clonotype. Written as DNA, the CDR3 is TGTGCCAGCAGTATCGGGCGGAATCAGCCCCAGCATTTT. This encodes CASSIGRNQPQHF. The chain carries TRBV2 and TRBJ1-5; no firm D call. The germline V gene has CDR1 SNHLY and CDR2 FYNNEI. V was trimmed by 5 bases and J by 4 bases, leaving 9 bases between them. The CDR3 consists of 13 residues.

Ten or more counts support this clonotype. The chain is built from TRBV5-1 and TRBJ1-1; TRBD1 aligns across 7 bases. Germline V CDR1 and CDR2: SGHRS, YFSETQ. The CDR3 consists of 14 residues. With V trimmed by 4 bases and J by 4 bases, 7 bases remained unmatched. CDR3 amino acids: CASSKGQIVTEAFF. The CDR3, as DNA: TGCGCCAGCAGCAAGGGACAGATAGTCACTGAAGCTTTCTTT.

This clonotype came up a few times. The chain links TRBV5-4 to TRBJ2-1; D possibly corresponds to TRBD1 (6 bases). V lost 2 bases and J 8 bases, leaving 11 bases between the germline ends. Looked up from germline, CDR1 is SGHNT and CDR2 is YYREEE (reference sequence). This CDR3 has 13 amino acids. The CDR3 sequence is CASSLGAGDEQFF. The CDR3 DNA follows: TGTGCCAGCAGCTTAGGGGCAGGGGATGAGCAGTTCTTC. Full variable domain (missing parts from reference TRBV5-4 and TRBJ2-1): ETGVTQSPTHLIKTRGQQVTLRCSSQSGHNTVSWYQQALGQGPQFIFQYYREEENGRGNFPPRFSGLQFPNYSSELNVNALELDDSALYLCASSLGAGDEQFFGPGTRLTVL.

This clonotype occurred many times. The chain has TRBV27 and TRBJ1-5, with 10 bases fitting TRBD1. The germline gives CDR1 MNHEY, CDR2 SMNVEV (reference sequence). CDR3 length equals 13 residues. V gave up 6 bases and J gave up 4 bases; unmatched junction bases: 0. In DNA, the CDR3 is TGTGCCAGCAGGGGACAGGGGAATCAGCCCCAGCATTTT. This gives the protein CASRGQGNQPQHF.

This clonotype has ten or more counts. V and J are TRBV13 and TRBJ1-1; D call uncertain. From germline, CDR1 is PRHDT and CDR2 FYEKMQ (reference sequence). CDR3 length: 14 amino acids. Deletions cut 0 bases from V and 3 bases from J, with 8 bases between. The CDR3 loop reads CASSLGVVYTEAFF. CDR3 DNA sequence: TGTGCCAGCAGCTTAGGGGTGGTTTACACTGAAGCTTTCTTT.

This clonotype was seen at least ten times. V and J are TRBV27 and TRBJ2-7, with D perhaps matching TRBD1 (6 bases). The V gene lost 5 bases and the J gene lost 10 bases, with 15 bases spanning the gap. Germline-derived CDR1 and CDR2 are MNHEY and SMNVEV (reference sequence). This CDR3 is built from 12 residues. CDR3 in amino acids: CASSPPPDSQYV. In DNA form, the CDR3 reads TGTGCCAGCAGTCCGCCGCCGGACAGTCAGTACGTC.

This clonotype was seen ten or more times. The CDR3 loop is CASSSLAGGSYNEQFF. In DNA, the CDR3 is TGTGCCAGCAGCTCCTTAGCGGGGGGGTCCTACAATGAGCAGTTCTTC. The rearrangement links TRBV5-8 to TRBJ2-1; 11 positions agree with TRBD2. This CDR3 is built from 16 residues. V was clipped by 3 bases and J by 1 base; unmatched bases: 3. Germline V gene data show CDR1 as SGHTS and CDR2 as YDEGEE.

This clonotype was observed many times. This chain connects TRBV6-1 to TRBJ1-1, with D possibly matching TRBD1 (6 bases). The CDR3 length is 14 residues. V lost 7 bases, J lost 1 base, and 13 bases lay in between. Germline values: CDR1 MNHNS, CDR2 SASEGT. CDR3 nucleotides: TGTGCCAGCATCTACAGGGTAACGAACACTGAAGCTTTCTTT. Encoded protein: CASIYRVTNTEAFF.

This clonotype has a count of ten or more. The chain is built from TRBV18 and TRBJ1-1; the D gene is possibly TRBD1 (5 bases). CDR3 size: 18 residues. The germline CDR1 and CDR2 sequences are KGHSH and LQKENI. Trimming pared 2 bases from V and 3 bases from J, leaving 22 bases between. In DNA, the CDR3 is TGTGCCAGCTCACCATCCGGTTCTCTCCAGGGATGGCACACTGAAGCTTTCTTT. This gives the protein CASSPSGSLQGWHTEAFF.

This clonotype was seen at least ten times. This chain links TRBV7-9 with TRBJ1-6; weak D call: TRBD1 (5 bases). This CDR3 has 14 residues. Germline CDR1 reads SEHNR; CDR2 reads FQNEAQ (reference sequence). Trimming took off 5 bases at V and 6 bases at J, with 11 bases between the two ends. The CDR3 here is CASSTTDINSPLHF. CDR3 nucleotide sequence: TGTGCCAGCAGCACGACAGATATTAATTCACCCCTCCACTTT.

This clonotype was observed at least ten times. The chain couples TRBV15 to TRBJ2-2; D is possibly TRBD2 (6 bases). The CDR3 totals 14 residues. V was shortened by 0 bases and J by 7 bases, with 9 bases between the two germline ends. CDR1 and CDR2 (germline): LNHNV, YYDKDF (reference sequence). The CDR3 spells CATSRDLGGGELFF. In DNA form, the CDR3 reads TGTGCCACCAGCAGAGATTTGGGGGGCGGGGAGCTGTTTTTT.

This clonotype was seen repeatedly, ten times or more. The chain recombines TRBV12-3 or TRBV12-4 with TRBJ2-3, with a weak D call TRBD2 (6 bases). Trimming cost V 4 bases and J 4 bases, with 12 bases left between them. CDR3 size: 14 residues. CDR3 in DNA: TGTGCCAGCAGTTGGGGCAGGGAGGCAGATACGCAGTATTTT. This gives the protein CASSWGREADTQYF.

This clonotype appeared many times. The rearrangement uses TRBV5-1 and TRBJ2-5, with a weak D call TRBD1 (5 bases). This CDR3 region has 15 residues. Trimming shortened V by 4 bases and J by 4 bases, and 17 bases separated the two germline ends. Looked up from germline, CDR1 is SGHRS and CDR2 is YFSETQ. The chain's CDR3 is CASSPLAGWAETQYF. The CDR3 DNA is TGCGCCAGCAGCCCCCTTGCAGGGTGGGCAGAGACCCAGTACTTC.

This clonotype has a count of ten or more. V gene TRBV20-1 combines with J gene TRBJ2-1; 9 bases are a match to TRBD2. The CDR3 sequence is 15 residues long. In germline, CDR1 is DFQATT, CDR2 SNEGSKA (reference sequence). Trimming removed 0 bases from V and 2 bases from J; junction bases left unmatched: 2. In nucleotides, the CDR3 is TGCAGTGCTAGAGATAGCGGGGGACCCTACAATGAGCAGTTCTTC. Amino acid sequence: CSARDSGGPYNEQFF.

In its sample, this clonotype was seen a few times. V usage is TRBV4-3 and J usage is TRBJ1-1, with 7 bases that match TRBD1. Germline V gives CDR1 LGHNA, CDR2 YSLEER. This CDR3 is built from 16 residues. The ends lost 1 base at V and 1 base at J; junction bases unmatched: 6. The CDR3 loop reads CASSQGPGQPNTEAFF. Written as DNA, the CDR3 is TGCGCCAGCAGCCAAGGTCCGGGACAGCCGAACACTGAAGCTTTCTTT.

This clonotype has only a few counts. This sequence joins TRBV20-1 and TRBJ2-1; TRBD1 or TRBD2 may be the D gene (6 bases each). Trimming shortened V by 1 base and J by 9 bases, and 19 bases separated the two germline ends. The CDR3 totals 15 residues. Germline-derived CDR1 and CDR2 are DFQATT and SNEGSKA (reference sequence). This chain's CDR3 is CSARGMAGTPSEQFF. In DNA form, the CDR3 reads TGCAGTGCTAGAGGGATGGCGGGGACACCCAGTGAGCAGTTCTTC.

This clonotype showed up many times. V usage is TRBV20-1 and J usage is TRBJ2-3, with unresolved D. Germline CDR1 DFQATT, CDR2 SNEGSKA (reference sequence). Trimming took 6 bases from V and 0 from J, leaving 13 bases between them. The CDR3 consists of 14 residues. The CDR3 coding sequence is TGCAGTGCGATTGTTACCTCTAGCACAGATACGCAGTATTTT. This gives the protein CSAIVTSSTDTQYF.

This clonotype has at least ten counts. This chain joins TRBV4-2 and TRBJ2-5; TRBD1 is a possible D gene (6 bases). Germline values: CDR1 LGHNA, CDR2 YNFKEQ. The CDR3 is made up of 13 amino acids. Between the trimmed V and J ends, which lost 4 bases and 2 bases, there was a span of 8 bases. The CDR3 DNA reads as TGTGCCAGCAGCCCGGGACAACAAGAGACCCAGTACTTC. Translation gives CASSPGQQETQYF.

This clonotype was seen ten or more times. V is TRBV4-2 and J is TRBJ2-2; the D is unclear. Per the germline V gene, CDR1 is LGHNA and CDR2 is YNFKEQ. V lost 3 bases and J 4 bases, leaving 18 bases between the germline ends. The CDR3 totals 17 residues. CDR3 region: CASSHSPWVSPTGELFF. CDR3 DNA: TGTGCCAGCAGCCATTCGCCGTGGGTCTCCCCCACCGGGGAGCTGTTTTTT.

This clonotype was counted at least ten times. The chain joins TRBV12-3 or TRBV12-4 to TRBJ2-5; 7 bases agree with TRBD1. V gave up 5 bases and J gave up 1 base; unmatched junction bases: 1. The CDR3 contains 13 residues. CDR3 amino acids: CASSRDSQETQYF. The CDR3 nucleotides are TGTGCCAGCAGTCGGGACAGCCAAGAGACCCAGTACTTC.

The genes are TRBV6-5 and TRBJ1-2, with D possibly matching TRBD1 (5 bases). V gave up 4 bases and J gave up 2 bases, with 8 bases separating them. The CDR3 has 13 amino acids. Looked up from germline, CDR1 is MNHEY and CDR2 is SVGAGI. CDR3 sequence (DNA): TGTGCCAGCAGTTTGGGGCAAAACTATGGCTACACCTTC. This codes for CASSLGQNYGYTF.